This is a list of T cell receptor beta chains from one sample in a study of neoadjuvant anti-PD-1 for oral cavity cancer. This table comes from immunoSEQ multiplex PCR, and its TCRdb copy is limited to in-frame clones, with some not included. The table includes more than 7,000 clones, 50% to 75% detected once. The source material was tumor tissue, sampled before nivolumab (anti-PD-1) treatment. The receptors were sampled from a person between 35 and 79 years old with oral cavity squamous cell carcinoma. Each CDR3 is given with its conserved first and last residue. The D gene is left open where the match is weak. Size tells how often a clone was seen (once, few, many) or the class of an expanded clone, and some rows leave it out.

v_call	j_call	clone_size	d_call	cdr3_aa	cdr3_nt
TRBV15	TRBJ1-2	-	-	CATSSGNYGYTF	TGTGCCACCAGCAGTGGGAACTATGGCTACACCTTC
TRBV7-2	TRBJ2-7	-	TRBD2	CASSSWGGGSEQYF	TGTGCCAGCAGCTCCTGGGGCGGGGGGAGCGAGCAGTACTTC
TRBV11-2	TRBJ1-1	-	-	CASSILTAGYTEAFF	TGTGCCAGCAGCATTCTAACAGCAGGGTACACTGAAGCTTTCTTT
TRBV10-3	TRBJ2-7	-	-	CAIRESVLGAYEQYF	TGTGCCATCAGGGAGAGCGTTCTAGGGGCCTACGAGCAGTACTTC
TRBV2	TRBJ1-2	few	-	CASSDGETSNYGYTF	TGTGCCAGCAGTGACGGTGAGACATCTAACTATGGCTACACCTTC
TRBV30	TRBJ1-3	few	TRBD1	CAWSRDSGSGNTIYF	TGTGCCTGGAGTAGGGACAGTGGCTCTGGAAACACCATATATTTT
TRBV2	TRBJ2-7	-	TRBD1	CASSTLGQGVSYEQYF	TGTGCCAGTAGTACACTGGGACAGGGGGTTAGCTACGAGCAGTACTTC
TRBV30	TRBJ1-6	few	TRBD1	CAWNVDRGTSYNSPLHF	TGTGCCTGGAACGTGGACAGGGGTACGTCCTATAATTCACCCCTCCACTTT
TRBV9	TRBJ1-6	-	TRBD1	CASSVVGQALHF	TGTGCCAGCAGCGTAGTCGGACAGGCCCTCCACTTT
TRBV4-2	TRBJ2-3	-	TRBD2	CASSVLAGGPIDTQYF	TGTGCCAGCAGCGTTCTAGCGGGGGGGCCCATAGATACGCAGTATTTT
TRBV7-8	TRBJ1-1	-	-	CASSLEGHLDTEAFF	TGTGCCAGCAGCTTAGAGGGCCACCTGGACACTGAAGCTTTCTTT
TRBV4-1	TRBJ1-1	few	-	CASSNTGRAFF	TGCGCCAGCAGCAATACAGGGAGAGCTTTCTTT
TRBV6-6	TRBJ2-1	-	-	CASSYTGSYNEQFF	TGTGCCAGCAGTTATACAGGGAGCTACAATGAGCAGTTCTTC
TRBV16	TRBJ1-1	-	-	CASSQSHSPEGAFF	TGTGCCAGCAGCCAATCACACAGCCCCGAGGGAGCTTTCTTT
TRBV19	TRBJ1-1	-	TRBD1	CASSITGGSEAFF	TGTGCCAGTAGTATCACAGGGGGGAGTGAAGCTTTCTTT
TRBV5-5	TRBJ1-2	once	TRBD1	CASSPGQVHLYTF	TGTGCCAGCAGTCCGGGACAGGTCCATTTGTACACCTTC
TRBV5-1	TRBJ2-7	-	-	CASSGTVGKYEQYF	TGCGCCAGCAGCGGGACCGTTGGAAAGTACGAGCAGTACTTC
TRBV5-6	TRBJ1-4	few	TRBD1	CASSVRFRGPNEKLFF	TGTGCCAGCAGCGTTCGCTTCAGGGGGCCTAATGAAAAACTGTTTTTT
TRBV29-1	TRBJ1-4	few	-	CSVRYNEKLFF	TGCAGCGTTCGGTATAATGAAAAACTGTTTTTT
TRBV6-1	TRBJ1-5	-	-	CASSEAYSNQPQHF	TGTGCCAGCAGTGAAGCCTATAGCAATCAGCCCCAGCATTTT
TRBV27	TRBJ2-1	-	-	CASRSRRGEQFF	TGTGCCAGCCGTTCCAGGCGCGGTGAGCAGTTCTTC
TRBV11-2	TRBJ2-1	-	-	CASSLGKSSSYNEQFF	TGTGCCAGCAGCTTAGGTAAATCGAGCTCCTACAATGAGCAGTTCTTC
TRBV6-1	TRBJ1-6	few	-	CASSEAGDTLHF	TGTGCCAGCAGTGAAGCGGGTGACACCCTCCACTTT
TRBV19	TRBJ2-3	-	TRBD2	CAVTAGPTSTDTQYF	TGTGCCGTTACAGCGGGGCCGACTAGCACAGATACGCAGTATTTT
TRBV5-4	TRBJ2-7	few	-	CASSRDGAGEQYF	TGTGCCAGCAGCCGGGACGGCGCAGGCGAGCAGTACTTC
TRBV19	TRBJ2-3	-	-	CASSMGPATQYF	TGTGCCAGTAGTATGGGACCAGCTACGCAGTATTTT
TRBV14	TRBJ2-7	-	TRBD1	CASSKPGQGRVYEQYF	TGTGCCAGCAGCAAACCGGGACAGGGACGAGTCTACGAGCAGTACTTC
TRBV7-2	TRBJ1-1	-	-	CASRTTRNTEAFF	TGTGCCAGCAGAACGACGAGGAACACTGAAGCTTTCTTT
TRBV10-3	TRBJ2-1	-	-	CAISESALPEGQFF	TGTGCCATCAGTGAGTCGGCCCTTCCCGAAGGGCAGTTCTTC
TRBV11-2	TRBJ2-2	-	TRBD2	CASILWGGGNTGELFF	TGTGCCAGCATCCTATGGGGCGGGGGGAACACCGGGGAGCTGTTTTTT
TRBV5-1	TRBJ2-5	-	TRBD2	CASSSRSGTSLIRETQYF	TGCGCCAGCAGCTCCAGGTCCGGGACTAGCCTTATAAGGGAGACCCAGTACTTC
TRBV6-5	TRBJ1-1	-	-	CASRLNTEAFF	TGTGCCAGCAGGCTGAACACTGAAGCTTTCTTT
TRBV18	TRBJ2-1	-	TRBD2	CASSPRLAGGGEQFF	TGTGCCAGCTCACCCCGACTAGCGGGGGGCGGCGAGCAGTTCTTC
TRBV10-1	TRBJ2-7	few	TRBD2	CASSTSGTAYEQYF	TGCGCCAGTTCCACTAGCGGCACTGCCTACGAGCAGTACTTC
TRBV6-5	TRBJ2-5	-	TRBD1	CASADRVETQYF	TGTGCCAGCGCCGACAGGGTAGAGACCCAGTACTTC
TRBV5-5	TRBJ2-1	-	TRBD2	CASSFKPAGRGNEQFF	TGTGCCAGCAGCTTTAAACCCGCGGGGAGGGGCAATGAGCAGTTCTTC
TRBV11-2	TRBJ2-3	few	-	CASSSSGIATDTQYF	TGTGCCAGCAGCTCGTCGGGGATCGCCACAGATACGCAGTATTTT
TRBV4-1	TRBJ2-1	-	-	CASSQISYNEQFF	TGCGCCAGCAGCCAGATTTCCTACAATGAGCAGTTCTTC
TRBV9	TRBJ2-1	-	-	CASSGANEQFF	TGTGCCAGCAGCGGGGCGAATGAGCAGTTCTTC
TRBV5-4	TRBJ2-1	-	-	CASSSGLRQPNYNEQFF	TGTGCCAGCAGCTCAGGACTCCGCCAGCCTAACTACAATGAGCAGTTCTTC
TRBV5-6	TRBJ1-1	-	-	CASSRERSRGRDTEAFF	TGTGCCAGCAGCCGTGAGCGTTCCAGGGGAAGAGACACTGAAGCTTTCTTT
TRBV27	TRBJ1-5	few	-	CASSLRESNQPQHF	TGTGCCAGCAGTTTGAGGGAGAGCAATCAGCCCCAGCATTTT